These 11 T cell receptor beta chains were sequenced from one sample in a study of a mutant IDH1 vaccine in newly diagnosed glioma. Only in-frame clones appear in the TCRdb table, and some are missing; sequencing was by immunoSEQ multiplex PCR. Among about 50,000 clones listed, 76% were seen once. Indicated time point: week 47, end of study. The study gave 300 ug of mutant IDH1 20-mer peptide per vaccine dose, with topical imiquimod. No cognate antigen is known for these TCRs. Here the sequenced sample was PBMCs, taken from a glioma patient whose treatment included an IDH1 peptide vaccine. The receptors shown here come from a middle-aged woman with glioma. Some clones in this sample may be carry-over from other donors' samples.

The V and J genes are TRBV14 and TRBJ1-2; D call uncertain. The CDR3 runs to 15 residues. V was trimmed by 5 bases and J by 6 bases, leaving 19 bases between them. The germline CDR1 and CDR2 sequences are SGHDN and FVKESK. In DNA form, the CDR3 reads TGTGCCAGCAGCTTCAACCCGGGCAACTCCAATGGCTACACCTTC. It specifies CASSFNPGNSNGYTF.

The genes are TRBV21-1 and TRBJ1-4; the D call of TRBD1 is as the table states it, not checked on the DNA. TRBV21-1 corresponds to a pseudogene. This CDR3 contains 16 residues. This CDR3 is CASSRYPRVTNEKLFF. DNA of the CDR3: TGTGCCAGCAGCAGGTATCCCAGGGTGACTAATGAAAAACTGTTTTTT.

The CDR3 DNA reads TGTGCCAGCAGTTTAAGCGGGGGCTACGAGCAGTACTTC. Residues: CASSLSGGYEQYF. V and J are TRBV2 and TRBJ2-7; 8 bases are shared with TRBD2. J gave up 3 bases and V 5 bases, and 3 bases lay outside the gene matches. In germline, CDR1 is SNHLY, CDR2 FYNNEI. This CDR3 has 13 residues.

This chain uses TRBV5-6 with TRBJ2-3, with D tentatively TRBD1 (6 bases). The V end was cut by 0 bases, the J end by 4 bases, with 18 bases between. Per the germline V gene, CDR1 is SGHDT and CDR2 is YYEEEE. The CDR3 is 17 residues long. The CDR3 bases are TGTGCCAGCAGCTTGGGGTCGGGACACCGAACGGCAGATACGCAGTATTTT. This gives the protein CASSLGSGHRTADTQYF.

The chain employs TRBV5-1 and TRBJ2-7; 7 bases fit TRBD1. Germline values: CDR1 SGHRS, CDR2 YFSETQ. The CDR3 consists of 13 residues. V trimming: 0 bases; J trimming: 6 bases; junction bases outside the gene matches: 3. CDR3 coding DNA: TGCGCCAGCAGCTTGGATACAGGGGTCGAGCAGTACTTC. It is translated as CASSLDTGVEQYF.

The V gene is TRBV12-5, the J gene TRBJ2-7; D perhaps matches TRBD2 (6 bases). This CDR3 region has 13 residues. V dropped 3 bases and J dropped 5 bases, with 11 bases sitting between them. Looked up from germline, CDR1 is LGHNT and CDR2 is FRNRAP. CDR3 region: CASGFGGVHEQYF. Here the CDR3 DNA reads TGTGCTAGTGGTTTTGGAGGGGTTCACGAGCAGTACTTC. Combining the CDR3 with reference TRBV12-5 and TRBJ2-7 gives the whole variable domain DARVTQTPRHKVTEMGQEVTMRCQPILGHNTVFWYRQTMMQGLELLAYFRNRAPLDDSGMPKDRFSAEMPDATLATLKIQPSEPRDSAVYFCASGFGGVHEQYFGPGTRLTVT.

A single count supports this clone. CDR3 amino acids: CASPGPNTGELFF. CDR3 nucleotides: TGTGCCAGCCCTGGGCCTAACACCGGGGAGCTGTTTTTT. The chain uses TRBV11-2 and TRBJ2-2; D uncertain. CDR1 SGHAT and CDR2 FQNNGV come from the germline V gene. The CDR3 is 13 amino acids. Trimming removed 8 bases from V and 2 bases from J, with 9 bases in between.

The gene calls are TRBV6-1 and TRBJ2-5; 7 bases match TRBD2. Per the germline V gene, CDR1 is MNHNS and CDR2 is SASEGT. V gave up 7 bases and J gave up 5 bases; unmatched junction bases: 13. The CDR3 contains 15 residues. CDR3 nucleotide sequence: TGTGCCAGCACCCTCCTGGGAGGGTTAGGGGAGACCCAGTACTTC. This translates into CASTLLGGLGETQYF.

The V call is TRBV5-1, the J call TRBJ2-1; 7 bases agree with TRBD2. CDR3 length equals 14 residues. CDR1 and CDR2 from the germline V gene are SGHRS and YFSETQ. V lost 4 bases to trimming and J lost 9 bases; unmatched junction nucleotides: 10. The CDR3, as DNA: TGCGCCAGCAGCCCTACTTGGACTAGAGGTGAGCAGTTCTTC. Its protein product is CASSPTWTRGEQFF.

The chain joins TRBV18 to TRBJ1-1, with 10 bases aligning to TRBD1. Germline lookup yields CDR1 KGHSH and CDR2 LQKENI. The CDR3 length is 15 residues. V was pared by 2 bases and J by 4 bases, with 4 bases of the junction left unmatched. CDR3 sequence reads: CASSPEWTGGTEAFF. In nucleotides, the CDR3 is TGTGCCAGCTCACCAGAGTGGACAGGGGGCACTGAAGCTTTCTTT.

This clone was detected a few times. The V and J genes are TRBV29-1 and TRBJ1-1; weak D call: TRBD1 (6 bases). V was cut by 8 bases and J by 3 bases, with 19 bases left in between. Germline CDR1 and CDR2: SQVTM and ANQGSEA. The CDR3 contains 14 residues. The CDR3 DNA reads as TGCAGCTACTCCAGGGGCAAGAGGGACACTGAAGCTTTCTTT. It yields the protein CSYSRGKRDTEAFF.